Listed below are T cell receptor beta chains from one sample, sequenced in a study of PD-L1 blockade in urothelial cancer. Assay used: immunoSEQ multiplex PCR; TCRdb lists only in-frame clones, some missing. The sample lists about 130,000 clones; more than 70% were seen once. The input for sequencing was PBMCs, taken around atezolizumab (anti-PD-L1) treatment. The receptor source for this set is a middle-aged man with urothelial cancer. The CDR3 runs from the conserved cysteine through the conserved F or W. D genes are given only for firm matches. Clone sizes are given selectively: once, few, many, or a class where the clone is expanded.

V gene	clone size	J gene	D gene	CDR3 protein	CDR3 DNA
TRBV7-2	once	TRBJ2-7	TRBD1	CASSEGSGGIYEQYF	TGTGCCAGCAGCGAAGGATCAGGGGGTATCTACGAGCAGTACTTC
TRBV27	once	TRBJ1-1	-	CASSRAIKSSEAFF	TGTGCCAGCAGTCGAGCCATCAAAAGCTCTGAAGCTTTCTTT
TRBV2	-	TRBJ2-1	TRBD2	CASSESINGVLAGEQFF	TGTGCCAGCAGTGAATCTATAAACGGGGTACTAGCGGGAGAGCAGTTCTTC
TRBV2	few	TRBJ2-5	-	CASSVSEGETQYF	TGTGCCAGCAGTGTCAGTGAGGGCGAGACCCAGTACTTC
TRBV5-1	-	TRBJ2-6	-	CASSDRSGANVLTF	TGCGCCAGCAGCGACAGATCTGGGGCCAACGTCCTGACTTTC
TRBV7-9	-	TRBJ2-3	-	CASSKTAVTDTQYF	TGTGCCAGCAGCAAGACAGCAGTCACAGATACGCAGTATTTT
TRBV28	-	TRBJ1-6	TRBD1	CATQDRPSPLHF	TGTGCCACCCAGGACAGGCCTTCACCCCTCCACTTT
TRBV28	-	TRBJ1-1	-	CASSFRTISSTEAFF	TGTGCCAGCAGTTTCCGGACAATTTCCAGCACTGAAGCTTTCTTT
TRBV27	-	TRBJ1-2	-	CASSENRLGGYTF	TGTGCCAGCAGCGAGAACAGGTTAGGCGGCTACACCTTC
TRBV11-2	-	TRBJ2-2	-	CASRPEHGELFF	TGTGCCAGCAGGCCTGAACACGGGGAGCTGTTTTTT
TRBV6-1	-	TRBJ2-1	TRBD2	CASRLAGLGLGEQFF	TGTGCCAGCCGACTAGCGGGGTTGGGGTTAGGGGAGCAGTTCTTC
TRBV18	-	TRBJ1-2	TRBD1	CASSPGTGQYGYTF	TGTGCCAGCTCACCGGGGACAGGACAATATGGCTACACCTTC
TRBV7-8	few	TRBJ2-1	-	CASSREGNEQFF	TGTGCCAGCAGCCGAGAGGGAAATGAGCAGTTCTTC
TRBV19	-	TRBJ2-3	TRBD2	CASSTSGSTQYF	TGTGCCAGTAGTACAAGCGGGAGTACGCAGTATTTT
TRBV9	-	TRBJ1-1	TRBD1	CASSASTGGTEAFF	TGTGCCAGCAGCGCATCGACAGGGGGCACTGAAGCTTTCTTT
TRBV9	-	TRBJ2-5	-	CASSGGGGVETQYF	TGTGCCAGCAGCGGGGGCGGGGGCGTAGAGACCCAGTACTTC
TRBV28	once	TRBJ1-2	-	CASTSIGLGYTF	TGTGCCAGCACCTCCATCGGGTTGGGCTACACCTTC
TRBV16	few	TRBJ2-7	-	CASSHQGLGEQYF	TGTGCCAGCAGCCACCAGGGGTTGGGAGAGCAGTACTTC
TRBV7-2	-	TRBJ1-4	TRBD1	CASSFDRGNEKLFF	TGTGCCAGCAGCTTCGACAGGGGAAATGAAAAACTGTTTTTT
TRBV5-8	-	TRBJ1-5	-	CASSQRSSNQPQHF	TGTGCCAGCAGCCAACGGTCCAGCAATCAGCCCCAGCATTTT
TRBV30	-	TRBJ2-3	TRBD2	CAWSVISGSPDTQYF	TGTGCCTGGAGTGTAATTAGCGGGAGTCCAGATACGCAGTATTTT
TRBV27	-	TRBJ2-7	TRBD1	CASSLGRGHEQYF	TGTGCCAGCAGTTTGGGCAGGGGGCACGAGCAGTACTTC
TRBV20-1	-	TRBJ2-5	-	CTLQAVETQYF	TGCACTCTTCAGGCCGTCGAGACCCAGTACTTC
TRBV5-1	-	TRBJ2-7	-	CASSLVVADYIHYEQYF	TGCGCCAGCAGCTTGGTAGTGGCGGACTATATTCACTACGAGCAGTACTTC
TRBV19	-	TRBJ2-1	-	CASSRDSNEQFF	TGTGCCAGTAGTAGGGACTCTAATGAGCAGTTCTTC
TRBV6-5	-	TRBJ2-1	-	CASNLGPDEQFF	TGTGCCAGCAATCTAGGCCCAGATGAGCAGTTCTTC
TRBV19	-	TRBJ1-2	-	CASSMRLTFTF	TGTGCCAGTAGTATGCGCCTTACCTTCACCTTC
TRBV7-9	-	TRBJ2-2	-	CASSLMAAGELFF	TGTGCCAGCAGCTTAATGGCTGCCGGGGAGCTGTTTTTT
TRBV28	-	TRBJ1-3	-	CASSLPQGMAGNTIYF	TGTGCCAGCAGTTTACCACAGGGTATGGCTGGAAACACCATATATTTT
TRBV7-8	-	TRBJ2-3	-	CASSLNHGSTDTQYF	TGTGCCAGCAGCTTAAATCACGGGAGCACAGATACGCAGTATTTT
TRBV28	-	TRBJ1-5	TRBD1	CASSPGTENQPQHF	TGTGCCAGCAGTCCCGGGACAGAGAATCAGCCCCAGCATTTT
TRBV7-2	-	TRBJ1-3	-	CASSFPLVLSGNTIYF	TGTGCCAGCAGCTTCCCTCTCGTCCTTTCTGGAAACACCATATATTTT
TRBV15	-	TRBJ2-5	TRBD1	CATSRDLTGEETQYF	TGTGCCACCAGCAGAGATCTAACAGGGGAAGAGACCCAGTACTTC
TRBV20-1	-	TRBJ2-1	TRBD1	CSALQGYEQFF	TGCAGTGCACTACAGGGGTATGAGCAGTTCTTC
TRBV30	-	TRBJ1-5	-	CAWSVRSNQPQHF	TGTGCCTGGAGTGTACGGAGCAATCAGCCCCAGCATTTT
TRBV2	-	TRBJ1-1	-	CASRYRVLNTEAFF	TGTGCCAGCAGATACAGGGTGCTGAACACTGAAGCTTTCTTT
TRBV5-6	-	TRBJ2-5	-	CASSLAWGGPKEETQYF	TGTGCCAGCAGTCTCGCGTGGGGAGGCCCGAAGGAAGAGACCCAGTACTTC
TRBV4-1	-	TRBJ2-1	TRBD2	CASSHKGLAGGGYVEQFF	TGCGCCAGCAGCCACAAGGGACTAGCGGGAGGCGGTTATGTTGAGCAGTTCTTC
TRBV29-1	-	TRBJ1-1	-	CSVRDGLPGHEAFF	TGCAGCGTTCGAGACGGTCTTCCGGGACACGAAGCTTTCTTT
TRBV10-3	-	TRBJ1-5	-	CAISESIGSEVQPQHF	TGTGCCATCAGTGAGTCGATCGGGAGTGAAGTTCAGCCCCAGCATTTT
TRBV5-1	-	TRBJ2-3	-	CASRIDPGTDTQYF	TGCGCCAGCAGAATCGATCCGGGAACAGATACGCAGTATTTT
TRBV18	-	TRBJ2-7	TRBD2	CASSPSTGGVDEQYF	TGTGCCAGCTCACCCTCAACGGGGGGGGTGGACGAGCAGTACTTC
TRBV6-1	once	TRBJ1-1	-	CASSELRQGKAFF	TGTGCCAGCAGTGAATTGAGGCAGGGGAAAGCTTTCTTT
TRBV6-1	-	TRBJ2-7	-	CASSEVQRSNSYEQYF	TGTGCCAGCAGTGAAGTACAGAGATCGAATTCCTACGAGCAGTACTTC
TRBV5-4	-	TRBJ1-2	-	CASSLQGSRYGYTF	TGTGCCAGCAGCCTGCAGGGGTCCCGCTATGGCTACACCTTC
TRBV19	-	TRBJ1-5	-	CASSERRGSNQPQHF	TGTGCCAGTAGTGAGAGACGGGGTAGCAATCAGCCCCAGCATTTT
TRBV7-6	-	TRBJ2-3	TRBD2	CASSSGLAGTDTQYF	TGTGCCAGCAGCTCCGGACTAGCAGGTACAGATACGCAGTATTTT
TRBV11-3	-	TRBJ2-1	-	CASSRVDSSYNEQFF	TGTGCCAGCAGCCGTGTAGATAGCTCCTACAATGAGCAGTTCTTC
TRBV27	-	TRBJ1-6	-	CASSLRGGNMNSPLHF	TGTGCCAGCAGTTTGAGGGGAGGCAATATGAATTCACCCCTCCACTTT
TRBV7-8	-	TRBJ1-1	TRBD1	CASSLPTGGWTEAFF	TGTGCCAGCAGCTTACCGACAGGGGGCTGGACTGAAGCTTTCTTT
TRBV6-5	-	TRBJ2-7	TRBD2	CASRATSGAYEQYF	TGTGCCAGCAGAGCGACTAGCGGGGCCTACGAGCAGTACTTC
TRBV11-2	-	TRBJ2-1	-	CATQGWGEQFF	TGTGCCACCCAGGGGTGGGGTGAGCAGTTCTTC